This T cell receptor beta chain comes out of a study of identical twins. CDR1 and CDR2 from the germline V gene are DFQATT and SNEGSKA (reference sequence). Trimming took 2 bases from V and 0 from J, leaving 13 bases between them. The CDR3 runs to 16 residues. TCRdb passed the 5' RACE reads through MiXCR, listing each CDR3 protein once. The sample has hundreds of thousands of distinct CDR3 sequences; approximately 18% are singletons. This clonotype has only a few counts. Separately, the same data were catalogued under a study of T cells expressing NK-cell markers. That source notes: Beta-chain profiling covered CD3+CD56+NKG2C+, CD3+CD56+NKG2C- and CD3+CD56-NKG2C+ sorted subsets. With respect to HCMV, most of the eight sequenced donors were seropositive, and one was seronegative. There were a handful of donors in whom these clonotypes also led the CD3+CD56-NKG2C+ fraction. Whether expanded NKG2C+ T cell clones were HCMV specific stayed uncertain.

The chain uses TRBV20-1 and TRBJ2-2; possibly TRBD2 for D (6 bases). The material sequenced was PBMCs. The origin of this receptor is a woman in her late teens or twenties in good health. CDR3 protein: CSARFRRGSNTGELFF. CDR3 nucleotide sequence: TGCAGTGCTAGATTCCGGCGGGGATCGAACACCGGGGAGCTGTTTTTT.